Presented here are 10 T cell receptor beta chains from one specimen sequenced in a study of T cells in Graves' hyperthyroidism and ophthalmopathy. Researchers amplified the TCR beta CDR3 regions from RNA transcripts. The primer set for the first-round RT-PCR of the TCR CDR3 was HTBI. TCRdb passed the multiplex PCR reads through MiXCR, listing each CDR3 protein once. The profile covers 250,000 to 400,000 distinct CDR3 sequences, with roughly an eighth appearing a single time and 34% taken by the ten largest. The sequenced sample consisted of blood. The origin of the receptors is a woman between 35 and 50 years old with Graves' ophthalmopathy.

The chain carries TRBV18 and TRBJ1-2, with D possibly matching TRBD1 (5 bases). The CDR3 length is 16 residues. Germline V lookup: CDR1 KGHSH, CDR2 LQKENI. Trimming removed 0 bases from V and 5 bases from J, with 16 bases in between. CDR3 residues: CASSPPAQLQGYGYTF. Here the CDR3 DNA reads TGTGCCAGCTCACCACCGGCCCAACTGCAGGGTTATGGCTACACCTTC.

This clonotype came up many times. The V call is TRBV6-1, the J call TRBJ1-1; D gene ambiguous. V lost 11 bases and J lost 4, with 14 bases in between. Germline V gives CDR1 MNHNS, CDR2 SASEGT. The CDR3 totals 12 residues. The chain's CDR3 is CAVSVGGTEAFF. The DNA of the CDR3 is TGTGCCGTCTCGGTGGGAGGCACTGAAGCTTTCTTT.

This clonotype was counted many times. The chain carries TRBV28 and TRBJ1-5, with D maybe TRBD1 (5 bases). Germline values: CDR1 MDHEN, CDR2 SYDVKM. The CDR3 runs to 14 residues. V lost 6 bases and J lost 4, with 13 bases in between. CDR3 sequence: CASRQGGGNQPQHF. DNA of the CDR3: TGTGCCAGCAGGCAGGGTGGGGGGAATCAGCCCCAGCATTTT.

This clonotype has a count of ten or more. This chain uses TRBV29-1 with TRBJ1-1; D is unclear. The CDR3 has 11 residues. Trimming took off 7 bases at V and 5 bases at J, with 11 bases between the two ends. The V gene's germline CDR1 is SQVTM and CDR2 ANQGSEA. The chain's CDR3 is CSALTLTEAFF. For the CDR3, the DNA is TGCAGCGCCCTCACTCTGACTGAAGCTTTCTTT.

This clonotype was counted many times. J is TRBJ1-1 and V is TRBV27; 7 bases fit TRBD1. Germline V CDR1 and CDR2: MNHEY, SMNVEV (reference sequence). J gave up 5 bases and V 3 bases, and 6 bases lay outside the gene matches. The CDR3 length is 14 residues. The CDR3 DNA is TGTGCCAGCAGTTTCTCAACAGGGGTAACTGAAGCTTTCTTT. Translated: CASSFSTGVTEAFF.

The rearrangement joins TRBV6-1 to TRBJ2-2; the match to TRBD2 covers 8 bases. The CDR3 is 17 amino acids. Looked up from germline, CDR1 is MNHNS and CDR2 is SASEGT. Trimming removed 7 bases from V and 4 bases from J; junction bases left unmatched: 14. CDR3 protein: CASTPLMRREGTGELFF. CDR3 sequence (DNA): TGTGCCAGCACCCCCCTCATGCGACGGGAGGGCACCGGGGAGCTGTTTTTT.

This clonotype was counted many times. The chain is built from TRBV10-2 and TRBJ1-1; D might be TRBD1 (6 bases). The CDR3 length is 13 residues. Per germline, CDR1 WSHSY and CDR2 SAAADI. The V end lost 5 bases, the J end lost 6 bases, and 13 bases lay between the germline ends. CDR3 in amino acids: CASSLQGTAEAFF. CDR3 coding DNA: TGCGCCAGCAGTTTACAGGGTACCGCTGAAGCTTTCTTT.

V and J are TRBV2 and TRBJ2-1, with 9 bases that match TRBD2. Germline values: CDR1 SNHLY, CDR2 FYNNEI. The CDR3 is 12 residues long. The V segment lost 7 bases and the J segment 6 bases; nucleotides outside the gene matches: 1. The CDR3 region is CASKTSGNEQFF. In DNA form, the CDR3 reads TGTGCCAGCAAGACTAGCGGCAATGAGCAGTTCTTC.

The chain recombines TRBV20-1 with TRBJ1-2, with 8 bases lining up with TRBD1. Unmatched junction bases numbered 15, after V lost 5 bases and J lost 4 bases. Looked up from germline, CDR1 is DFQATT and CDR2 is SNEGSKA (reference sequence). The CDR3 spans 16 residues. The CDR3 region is CSALKRDAGGAYGYTF. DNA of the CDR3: TGCAGTGCTCTTAAAAGAGACGCAGGGGGCGCCTATGGCTACACCTTC.

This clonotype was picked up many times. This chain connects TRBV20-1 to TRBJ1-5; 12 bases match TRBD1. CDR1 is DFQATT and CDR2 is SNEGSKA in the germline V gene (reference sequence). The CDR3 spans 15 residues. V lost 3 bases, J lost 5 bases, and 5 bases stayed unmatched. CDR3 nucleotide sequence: TGCAGTGCTAGTGACGGGACAGGGGGCCATCAGCCCCAGCATTTT. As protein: CSASDGTGGHQPQHF.